This record covers a single T cell receptor beta chain. Its antigen remains unidentified. The junction does not match germline at one end; this may be a read error. According to the germline V gene, CDR1 reads SGHRS and CDR2 reads YFSETQ. The CDR3 measures 15 amino acids from cysteine to phenylalanine. Here the CDR3 DNA is all that survives: 45 bases in frame from base 1. This specimen belongs to a study of metastatic and nonmetastatic thyroid tumors (TCRdb year 2020). The study in broad terms: For patients with malignant and with benign thyroid disease, the researchers compared repertoires between peripheral blood samples and tumor or nodule tissue samples.

No treatment had been received by any patient before thyroid surgery. Patient clinical samples collected from about 2011 to 2019 were retrospectively analysed using T-cell receptor beta sequencing. Findings and caveats that apply to the study as a whole: TCR beta diversity was reported as significantly higher in malignant tumors than in benign nodules, in both blood and tumor samples.

Library method: PCR. For sequencing, an Illumina HiSeq 4000 was employed. High-throughput sequencing was used to profile the TCR beta-chain CDR3 region of every patient. In the source study's methods: CDR3 differences across clinicopathological groups were used to build a classifier for discriminating distant-metastatic papillary thyroid cancer patients. The Shannon index was used to assess repertoire diversity, and the Morisita-Horn index was used to assess tumor-blood repertoire similarity. The raw public data were reprocessed by TCRdb itself: fastp quality trimming at Q25, MiXCR clonotype calling, in-frame beta chains only. The V and J calls were determined by TCRdb, not by the authors. This sample gives about 40,000 clones in total; approximately 16% of them show up just once. Over 3.5% of the sample lies in the top ten.

The chain is assembled from TRBV5-1 and TRBJ2-3, and TRBD1 matches 9 of the central bases. This receptor was obtained from a female donor with papillary thyroid cancer or a benign thyroid nodule (not recorded which). Some clones in this sample may be carry-over from other donors' samples. Sample: blood. The CDR3 protein sequence reads: CSSILPGQGGDTQYF. The DNA sequence reads TGCTCCAGCATCTTACCGGGACAGGGAGGAGATACGCAGTATTTT.